This is a list of T cell receptor beta chains from one sample in a study of blood T cell repertoires in COVID-19. Using immunoSEQ multiplex PCR, the repertoire was profiled, and TCRdb retains in-frame clones only, with some absent. This table holds approximately 210,000 clones, 80% found once. Source material: PBMCs or T cells enriched from blood (not recorded which). The receptors come from a man aged 25 to 40 with acute COVID-19. Both conserved end residues are part of each CDR3. A D gene is named only where the DNA matches it firmly. The size entry is marked missing in some rows and otherwise reads once, few, many or a size class.

V: TRBV6-5
D: -
J: TRBJ1-2
size: few
DNA: TGTGCCAGCAATCCCCGGCCGGGAATTGGCTACACCTTC
CDR3: CASNPRPGIGYTF

V: TRBV9
D: TRBD1
J: TRBJ1-4
size: -
DNA: TGTGCCAGCAGTACGGACAGGGCTACCGGAACTAATGAAAAACTGTTTTTT
CDR3: CASSTDRATGTNEKLFF

V: TRBV11-2
D: TRBD1
J: TRBJ1-6
size: few
DNA: TGTGCCAGCAGCCCGCGAGGGGGCACGACACCCCTCCACTTT
CDR3: CASSPRGGTTPLHF

V: TRBV5-4
D: -
J: TRBJ2-7
size: -
DNA: TGTGCCAGCAGCCAACGTGCCAGGGACGAGCAGTACTTC
CDR3: CASSQRARDEQYF

V: TRBV9
D: -
J: TRBJ2-5
size: -
DNA: TGTGCCAGCAGCGGGCTGGACGGGGTGGGAGAGACCCAGTACTTC
CDR3: CASSGLDGVGETQYF

V: TRBV28
D: -
J: TRBJ2-7
size: -
DNA: TGTGCCAGCAGTTTTTCTTCGGTTCCCCGCGAGCAGTACTTC
CDR3: CASSFSSVPREQYF

V: TRBV28
D: -
J: TRBJ2-6
size: -
DNA: TGTGCCAGCAGTTTATGGGGAGGGGGTTTCTCTGGGGCCAACGTCCTGACTTTC
CDR3: CASSLWGGGFSGANVLTF

V: TRBV25-1
D: TRBD1
J: TRBJ1-2
size: -
DNA: TGTGCCAGCAGTCGGGACAGGGGTTACGGCTACACCTTC
CDR3: CASSRDRGYGYTF

V: TRBV9
D: TRBD2
J: TRBJ2-3
size: -
DNA: TGTGCCAGCAGCGTAGAGCCTAGCGGGGGTATCACAGATACGCAGTATTTT
CDR3: CASSVEPSGGITDTQYF

V: TRBV13
D: -
J: TRBJ1-1
size: -
DNA: TGTGCCAGCAGCTTCAGGGGTGCTGAAGCTTTCTTT
CDR3: CASSFRGAEAFF

V: TRBV10-3
D: TRBD2
J: TRBJ2-5
size: -
DNA: TGTGCCAGTAGCGGGGGGGCGCAAGAGACCCAGTACTTC
CDR3: CASSGGAQETQYF

V: TRBV6-5
D: -
J: TRBJ2-3
size: -
DNA: TGTGCCAGCTCGACGCTTTCGACTAGCACAGATACGCAGTATTTT
CDR3: CASSTLSTSTDTQYF

V: TRBV19
D: -
J: TRBJ1-1
size: -
DNA: TGTGCCAGTAGTATTCTCGCAGATAACACTGAAGCTTTCTTT
CDR3: CASSILADNTEAFF

V: TRBV7-2
D: TRBD2
J: TRBJ2-7
size: -
DNA: TGTGCCAGCACCCCGACTAGCGGGGGGGCTTTTCGATACGAGCAGTACTTC
CDR3: CASTPTSGGAFRYEQYF

V: TRBV6-5
D: TRBD2
J: TRBJ2-7
size: many
DNA: TGTGCCAGCAATCCCCGGGGGGGCGGGTACGAGCAGTACTTC
CDR3: CASNPRGGGYEQYF

V: TRBV19
D: -
J: TRBJ2-1
size: few
DNA: TGTGCCAGTAGTGCAAAACGCAGGTTCACCTCCTACAATGAGCAGTTCTTC
CDR3: CASSAKRRFTSYNEQFF

V: TRBV10-2
D: TRBD1
J: TRBJ1-4
size: -
DNA: TGCGCCAGCAGTAGGACAGGGATTGAGAAACTGTTTTTT
CDR3: CASSRTGIEKLFF

V: TRBV6-5
D: -
J: TRBJ1-2
size: -
DNA: TGTGCCAGCGGTAGAGGGCTCAGTAACTATGGCTACACCTTC
CDR3: CASGRGLSNYGYTF

V: TRBV18
D: TRBD1
J: TRBJ2-1
size: -
DNA: TGTGCCAGCTCACCCCTTTCCGGGACAGGGGTCAATGAGCAGTTCTTC
CDR3: CASSPLSGTGVNEQFF

V: TRBV2
D: -
J: TRBJ1-5
size: few
DNA: TGTGCCAGCAGTGAACCGGGGAAGTATAGCAATCAGCCCCAGCATTTT
CDR3: CASSEPGKYSNQPQHF

V: TRBV30
D: TRBD1
J: TRBJ2-5
size: -
DNA: TGTGCCTGGAGTATTGGGTGGCAGGGGGTATCGTTAGAGACCCAGTACTTC
CDR3: CAWSIGWQGVSLETQYF

V: TRBV2
D: -
J: TRBJ1-5
size: -
DNA: TGTGCCAGCAGTGTAGTTCCCAATCAGCCCCAGCATTTT
CDR3: CASSVVPNQPQHF

V: TRBV9
D: TRBD1
J: TRBJ2-1
size: -
DNA: TGTGCCAGCAGCGTAGACGACAGGGCAGGCTACAATGAGCAGTTCTTC
CDR3: CASSVDDRAGYNEQFF

V: TRBV7-6
D: TRBD1
J: TRBJ2-3
size: -
DNA: TGTGCCAGCAGCTTAGACAGGGGAGATACGCAGTATTTT
CDR3: CASSLDRGDTQYF

V: TRBV9
D: -
J: TRBJ2-1
size: -
DNA: TGTGCCAGCAGCGCCGAAATGAGCCCCTACAATGAGCAGTTCTTC
CDR3: CASSAEMSPYNEQFF

V: TRBV29-1
D: -
J: TRBJ2-1
size: -
DNA: TGCAGCGTTGAAAAAGAGGGCAGGGAGCAGTTCTTC
CDR3: CSVEKEGREQFF

V: TRBV7-3
D: -
J: TRBJ2-6
size: -
DNA: TGTGCCAGCAGCTTAATAACCAGCTCTGGGGCCAACGTCCTGACTTTC
CDR3: CASSLITSSGANVLTF

V: TRBV6-6
D: TRBD1
J: TRBJ1-1
size: -
DNA: TGTGCCAGCAGTCTGGGACAGGAGGCTTTCTTT
CDR3: CASSLGQEAFF

V: TRBV10-1
D: TRBD1
J: TRBJ2-6
size: -
DNA: TGCGCCAGCACTCCTGTGTCCCGGACAGGGGGCAGCTCCGGGGCCAACGTCCTGACTTTC
CDR3: CASTPVSRTGGSSGANVLTF

V: TRBV19
D: -
J: TRBJ2-2
size: once
DNA: TGTGCCAGTAGTCCAGGCTGGAACACCGGGGAGCTGTTTTTT
CDR3: CASSPGWNTGELFF

V: TRBV18
D: -
J: TRBJ2-2
size: -
DNA: TGTGCCAGCTCACCACGCGTGCAGGGAACCGGGGAGCTGTTTTTT
CDR3: CASSPRVQGTGELFF

V: TRBV15
D: TRBD1
J: TRBJ2-3
size: many
DNA: TGTGCCACCAGCAGAGGGACAGGGGGCCCAGATACGCAGTATTTT
CDR3: CATSRGTGGPDTQYF

V: TRBV15
D: -
J: TRBJ1-6
size: -
DNA: TGTGCCACCAGCAGAGAGCGGGGTGCCAATTCACCCCTCCACTTT
CDR3: CATSRERGANSPLHF

V: TRBV6-8
D: -
J: TRBJ2-3
size: -
DNA: TGTGCCAGCACGTCGGGTAGCACAGATACGCAGTATTTT
CDR3: CASTSGSTDTQYF

V: TRBV11-2
D: -
J: TRBJ1-1
size: -
DNA: TGTGCCAGCAGCCGCCGCCGGGTCCCTGACACTGAAGCTTTCTTT
CDR3: CASSRRRVPDTEAFF

V: TRBV7-2
D: -
J: TRBJ2-7
size: -
DNA: TGTGCCAGCAGCTTACGAGGACAGTCCTACGAGCAGTACTTC
CDR3: CASSLRGQSYEQYF

V: TRBV5-4
D: TRBD2
J: TRBJ2-7
size: -
DNA: TGTGCCAGCAGCCCCGGGGGGGGTTCTTATACGGACGAGCAGTACTTC
CDR3: CASSPGGGSYTDEQYF